The 4 T cell receptor beta chains reported below all come from one sample, sequenced in a study of blood T cell repertoires in COVID-19. Some clones are missing from TCRdb's copy, which holds only in-frame ones; the method was immunoSEQ multiplex PCR. The sample yields 400,000 to 450,000 clones, 70% to 90% seen once. The source material was peripheral blood. The receptors stem from a man in his late teens or twenties with COVID-19, enrolled during active disease.

The DNA of the CDR3 is TGTGCCACCAGCAGAGAGGGCCGACGCCTCCACTTT. This codes for CATSREGRRLHF. The chain carries TRBV15 and TRBJ1-6; the D is unclear. Between the trimmed V and J ends, which lost 0 bases and 15 bases, there was a span of 9 bases. The CDR3 length is 12 residues. The germline CDR1 and CDR2 sequences are LNHNV and YYDKDF (reference sequence).

The chain links TRBV5-4 to TRBJ2-3, with a weak D call TRBD2 (7 bases). CDR1 is SGHNT and CDR2 is YYREEE in the germline V gene (reference sequence). The CDR3 runs to 15 residues. V was clipped by 6 bases and J by 2 bases, with 16 bases between them. CDR3 DNA: TGTGCCAGCAATTTTAGGGGGGGGACCACAGATACGCAGTATTTT. This gives the protein CASNFRGGTTDTQYF.

This rearrangement joins TRBV1 to TRBJ2-5; no check of the table's D call, TRBD2, against the DNA was made. TRBV1 is flagged as a pseudogene. The CDR3 contains 20 residues. CDR3 DNA: TGCACCAGCAGCCAAGTCTCGCGTAGGGCTAGCGGGGGGGACAGAGAGACCCAGTACTTC. The encoded protein is CTSSQVSRRASGGDRETQYF.

The V call is TRBV6-5, the J call TRBJ1-6; a possible D gene is TRBD1 (6 bases). This CDR3 contains 13 residues. With 2 bases removed from V and 10 bases from J, the gap between germline ends came to 9 bases. CDR1 and CDR2 from the germline V gene are MNHEY and SVGAGI. CDR3 DNA: TGTGCCAGCAGTTACATTAGGGGGTCACCCCTCCACTTT. Translation: CASSYIRGSPLHF.